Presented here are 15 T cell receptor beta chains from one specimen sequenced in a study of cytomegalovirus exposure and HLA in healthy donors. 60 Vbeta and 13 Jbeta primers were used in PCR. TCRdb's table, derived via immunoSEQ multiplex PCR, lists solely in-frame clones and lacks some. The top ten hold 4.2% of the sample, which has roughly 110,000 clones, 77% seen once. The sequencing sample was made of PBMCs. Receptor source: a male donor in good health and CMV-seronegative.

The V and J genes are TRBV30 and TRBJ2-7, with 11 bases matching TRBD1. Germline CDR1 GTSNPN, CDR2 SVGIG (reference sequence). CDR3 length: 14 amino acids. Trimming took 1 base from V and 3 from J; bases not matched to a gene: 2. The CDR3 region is CAWSGTGGFYEQYF. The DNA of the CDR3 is TGTGCCTGGAGTGGGACAGGGGGCTTCTACGAGCAGTACTTC.

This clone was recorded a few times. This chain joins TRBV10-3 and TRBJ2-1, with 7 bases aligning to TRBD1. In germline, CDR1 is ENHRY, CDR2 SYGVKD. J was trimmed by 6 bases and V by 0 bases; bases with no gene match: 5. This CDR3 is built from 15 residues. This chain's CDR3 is CAISESPGTVNEQFF. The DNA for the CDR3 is TGTGCCATCAGTGAGTCGCCCGGGACAGTCAATGAGCAGTTCTTC.

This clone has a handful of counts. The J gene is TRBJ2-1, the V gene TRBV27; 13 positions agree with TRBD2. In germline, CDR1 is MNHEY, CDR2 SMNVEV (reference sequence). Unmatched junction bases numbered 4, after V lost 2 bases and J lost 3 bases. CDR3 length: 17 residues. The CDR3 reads CASSLGGLAGFYNEQFF. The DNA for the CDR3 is TGTGCCAGCAGTTTAGGGGGACTAGCGGGATTCTACAATGAGCAGTTCTTC.

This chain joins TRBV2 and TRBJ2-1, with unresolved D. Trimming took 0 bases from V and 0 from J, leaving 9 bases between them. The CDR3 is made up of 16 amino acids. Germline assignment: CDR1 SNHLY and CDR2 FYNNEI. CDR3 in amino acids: CASSEAVTSSYNEQFF. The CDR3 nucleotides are TGTGCCAGCAGTGAAGCGGTAACGAGCTCCTACAATGAGCAGTTCTTC.

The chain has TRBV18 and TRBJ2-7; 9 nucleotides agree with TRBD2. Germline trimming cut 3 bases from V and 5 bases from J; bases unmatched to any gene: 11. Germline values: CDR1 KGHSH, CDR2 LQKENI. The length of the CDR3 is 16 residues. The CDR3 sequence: CASSPLFRLAENEQYF. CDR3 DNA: TGTGCCAGCTCACCCCTCTTCCGACTAGCGGAGAACGAGCAGTACTTC.

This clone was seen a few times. For the CDR3, the DNA is TGTGCCAGCAGTAAAACAGGGGACAGTGAAGCTTTCTTT. The encoded protein is CASSKTGDSEAFF. This chain connects TRBV6-6 to TRBJ1-1; 7 bases are a match to TRBD1. The V and J ends lost 5 bases and 7 bases, in that order; junction bases with no gene match: 7. Germline lookup yields CDR1 MNHNY and CDR2 SVGAGI (reference sequence). The CDR3 sequence is 13 residues long.

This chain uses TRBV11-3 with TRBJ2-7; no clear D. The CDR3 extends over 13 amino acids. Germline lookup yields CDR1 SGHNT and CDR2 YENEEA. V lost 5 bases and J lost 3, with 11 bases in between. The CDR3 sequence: CASSKETYYEQYF. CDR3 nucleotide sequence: TGTGCCAGCAGCAAAGAAACCTACTACGAGCAGTACTTC.

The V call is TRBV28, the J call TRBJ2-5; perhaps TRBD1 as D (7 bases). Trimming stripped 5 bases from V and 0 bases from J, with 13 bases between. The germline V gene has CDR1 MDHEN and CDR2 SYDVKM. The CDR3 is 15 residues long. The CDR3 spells CASSAAGQYQETQYF. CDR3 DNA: TGTGCCAGCAGTGCGGCGGGACAGTACCAAGAGACCCAGTACTTC.

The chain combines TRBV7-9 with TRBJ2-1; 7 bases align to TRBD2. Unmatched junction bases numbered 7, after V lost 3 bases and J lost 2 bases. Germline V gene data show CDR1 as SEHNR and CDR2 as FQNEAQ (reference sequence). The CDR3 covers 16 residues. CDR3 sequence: CASSFSGGSTYNEQFF. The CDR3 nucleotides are TGTGCCAGCAGCTTCTCTGGCGGGAGCACCTACAATGAGCAGTTCTTC. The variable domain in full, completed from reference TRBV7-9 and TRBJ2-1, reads DTGVSQNPRHKITKRGQNVTFRCDPISEHNRLYWYRQTLGQGPEFLTYFQNEAQLEKSRLLSDRFSAERPKGSFSTLEIQRTEQGDSAMYLCASSFSGGSTYNEQFFGPGTRLTVL.

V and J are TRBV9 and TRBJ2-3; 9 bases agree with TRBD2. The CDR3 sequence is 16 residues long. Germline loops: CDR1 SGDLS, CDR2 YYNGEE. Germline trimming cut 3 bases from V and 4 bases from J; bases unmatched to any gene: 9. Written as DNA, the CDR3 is TGTGCCAGCAGCGCCAACGGCGGGAGGGGCCCAGATACGCAGTATTTT. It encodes CASSANGGRGPDTQYF.

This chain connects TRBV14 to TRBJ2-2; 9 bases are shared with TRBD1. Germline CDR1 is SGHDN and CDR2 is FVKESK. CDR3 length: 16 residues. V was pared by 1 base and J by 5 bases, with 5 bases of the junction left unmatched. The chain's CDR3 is CASSQVGTGKTGELFF. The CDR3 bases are TGTGCCAGCAGCCAAGTCGGGACAGGGAAAACCGGGGAGCTGTTTTTT.

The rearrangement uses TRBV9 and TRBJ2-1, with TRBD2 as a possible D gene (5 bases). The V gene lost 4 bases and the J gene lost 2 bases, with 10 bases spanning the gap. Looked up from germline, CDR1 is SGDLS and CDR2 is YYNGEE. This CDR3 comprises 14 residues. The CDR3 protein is CASSPSGTYNEQFF. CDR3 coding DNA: TGTGCCAGCAGCCCCTCGGGGACCTACAATGAGCAGTTCTTC.

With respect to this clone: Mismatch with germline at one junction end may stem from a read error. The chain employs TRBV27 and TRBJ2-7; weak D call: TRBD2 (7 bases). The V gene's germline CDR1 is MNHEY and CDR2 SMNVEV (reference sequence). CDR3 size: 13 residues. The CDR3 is CASSLYREGEQHF. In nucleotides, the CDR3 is TGTGCCAGCAGTTTATACAGGGAGGGCGAGCAGCACTTC.

The CDR3 protein is CASSLGTSGRAQYNEQFF. Here the CDR3 DNA reads TGTGCCAGCAGTTTAGGGACTAGCGGGAGGGCTCAGTACAATGAGCAGTTCTTC. V usage is TRBV27 and J usage is TRBJ2-1; 16 bases are a match to TRBD2. From germline, CDR1 is MNHEY and CDR2 SMNVEV (reference sequence). The CDR3 length is 18 residues. V gave up 2 bases and J gave up 4 bases; unmatched junction bases: 5.

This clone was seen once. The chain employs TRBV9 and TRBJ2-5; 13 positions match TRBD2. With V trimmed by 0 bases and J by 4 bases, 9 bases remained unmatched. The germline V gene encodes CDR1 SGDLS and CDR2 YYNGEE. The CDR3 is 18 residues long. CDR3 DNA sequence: TGTGCCAGCAGCGTAGGGGAACTAGCGGGAGGGTGGGGAGAGACCCAGTACTTC. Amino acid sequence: CASSVGELAGGWGETQYF.